Reported below is one T cell receptor beta chain. Antigen: not known. These data originate in a study of T cells expressing NK-cell markers. Study-wide results and caveats: NKG2C+ dominant clonotype frequencies in five or six donors were about 1.0-8% of CD8+ T cells.

TCRdb reprocessed the 5' RACE reads and reports one entry per CDR3 protein, with no DNA. Its table records around 380,000 distinct CDR3 sequences. CDR3 length equals 14 residues. Germline loops: CDR1 DFQATT, CDR2 SNEGSKA (reference sequence). Sequencing input: blood T cells: a sorted CD56 or NKG2C T cell subset, CD4+ or CD8+ T cells, or bulk PBMC T cells (not recorded which). This clonotype was obtained from a woman aged 45-60 years in good health. The gene calls are TRBV20-1 and TRBJ2-7. The chain's CDR3 is CSARDPMRLNEQYF.